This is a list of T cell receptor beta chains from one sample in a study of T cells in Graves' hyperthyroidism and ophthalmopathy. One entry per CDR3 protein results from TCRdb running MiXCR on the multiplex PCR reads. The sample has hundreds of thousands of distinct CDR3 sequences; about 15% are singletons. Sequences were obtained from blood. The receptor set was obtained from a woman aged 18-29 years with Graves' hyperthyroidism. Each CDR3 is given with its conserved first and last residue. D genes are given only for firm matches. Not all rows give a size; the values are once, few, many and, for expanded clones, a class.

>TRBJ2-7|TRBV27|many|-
TGTGCCAGCAGCCCCGTACCCCGTACCTCCTACGAGCAGTACTTC
CASSPVPRTSYEQYF
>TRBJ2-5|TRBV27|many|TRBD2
TGTGCCAGCAGGAGCGGGGCTCTGAAGACCCAGTACTTC
CASRSGALKTQYF
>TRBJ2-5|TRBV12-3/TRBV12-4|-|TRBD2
TGTGCCAGCAGCCCGGGACTAGAAGGGACCCAGTACTTC
CASSPGLEGTQYF
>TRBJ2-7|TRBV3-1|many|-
TGTGCCAGCAGCCCTACAGGGTCCGGCGAGCAGTACTTC
CASSPTGSGEQYF
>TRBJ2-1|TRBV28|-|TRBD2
TGTGCCAGCAGCCCGGGACTAGCGGGAGGGCCTTACAATGGGCAGTTCTTC
CASSPGLAGGPYNGQFF
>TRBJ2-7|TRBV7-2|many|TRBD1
TGTGCCAGCAGCTTGGGACAGGGAGGATTCTACGAGCAGTACTTC
CASSLGQGGFYEQYF
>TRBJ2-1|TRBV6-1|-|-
TGTGCCAGCAGACCCGGACTGAGAATCTACAATGAGCAGTTCTTC
CASRPGLRIYNEQFF
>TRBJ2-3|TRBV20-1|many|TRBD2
TGCAGTGCTAGAGATTCCGGACTAGCGGGAGCAGATACGCAGTATTTT
CSARDSGLAGADTQYF
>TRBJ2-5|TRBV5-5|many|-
TGTGCCAGCAGCTCGGGCCCCTCGGAGACCCAGTACTTC
CASSSGPSETQYF
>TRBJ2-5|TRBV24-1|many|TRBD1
TGTGCCACCAGTGATTCGGCACCGGGACAGCAAGAGACCCAGTACTTC
CATSDSAPGQQETQYF
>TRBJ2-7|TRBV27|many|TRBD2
TGTGCCAGCGCCCCCTTTGCGGGGGGTAGCAACGAGCAGTACTTC
CASAPFAGGSNEQYF
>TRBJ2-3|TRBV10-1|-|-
TGCGCCAGCAGTGAAGACTCAGATACGCAGTATTTT
CASSEDSDTQYF
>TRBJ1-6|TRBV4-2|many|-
TGTGCCAGCAGCCGTGAACCAGGGGCCGGCTATAATTCACCCCTCCACTTT
CASSREPGAGYNSPLHF
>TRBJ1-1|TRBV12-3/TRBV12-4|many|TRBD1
TGTGCCAGCAGTTTTCAGACAGGGGGGAACACTGAAGCTTTCTTT
CASSFQTGGNTEAFF
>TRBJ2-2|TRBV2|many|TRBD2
TGTGCCAGCAGGGGACTAGCGGGACTAAACACCGGGGAGCTGTTTTTT
CASRGLAGLNTGELFF
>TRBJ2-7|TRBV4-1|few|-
TGCGCCAGCAGCCAAGTTGGAGGGGGCTACGAGCAGTACTTC
CASSQVGGGYEQYF
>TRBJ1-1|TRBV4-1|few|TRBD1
TGCGCCAGCAGCCAACCTGGGGACAGACTTGTCACTGAAGCTTTCTTT
CASSQPGDRLVTEAFF
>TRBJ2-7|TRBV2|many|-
TGTGCCAGCAGTGAAACCCCTCAGACAGGTAGCTACGAGCAGTACTTC
CASSETPQTGSYEQYF
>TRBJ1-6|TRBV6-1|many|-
TGTGCCAGCAGTGAGGCCAGGGGCACCAGGGATTCACCCCTCCACTTT
CASSEARGTRDSPLHF
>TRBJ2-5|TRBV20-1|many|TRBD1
TGCAGTGCCCCGCCGGGGACAGGGGTTAAAGAGACCCAGTACTTC
CSAPPGTGVKETQYF
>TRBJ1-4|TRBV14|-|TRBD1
TGTGCCAGCAGCCAAGGGACAGGGGGCACGGAAAAACTGTTTTTT
CASSQGTGGTEKLFF
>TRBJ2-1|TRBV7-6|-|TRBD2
TGTGCCAGCAGCTCTCAGACAGGGACTAGCGGGAGTATCAATGAGCAGTTCTTC
CASSSQTGTSGSINEQFF
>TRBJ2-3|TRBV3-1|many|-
TGTGCCAGCAGCCCATGGACGGAGACTAGCACAGATACGCAGTATTTT
CASSPWTETSTDTQYF
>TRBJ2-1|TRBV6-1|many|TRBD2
TGTGCCAGCAGCATACTGACTAGCGGCTCCTACAATGAGCAGTTCTTC
CASSILTSGSYNEQFF
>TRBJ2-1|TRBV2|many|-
TGTGCCAGCAGTATTAGCGGAGACTCCTACAATGAGCAGTTCTTC
CASSISGDSYNEQFF
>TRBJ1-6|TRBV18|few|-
TGTGCCAGCTCACCACAGGACATTGGGTCCTATAATTCACCCCTCCACTTT
CASSPQDIGSYNSPLHF
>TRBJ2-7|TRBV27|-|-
TGTGCCAGCAGTCCCACTTGGATAGCGCTTAGAGATGCCTACGAGCAGTACTTC
CASSPTWIALRDAYEQYF
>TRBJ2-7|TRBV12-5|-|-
TGTGCTAGTGCCCAAGAGGTCTACGAGCAGTACTTC
CASAQEVYEQYF
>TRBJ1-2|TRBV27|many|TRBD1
TGTGCCAGCAGTTTAACCCAGGGGGCCTACGGCTACACCTTC
CASSLTQGAYGYTF
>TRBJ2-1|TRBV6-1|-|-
TGTGCCAGCAGTGTATTAACCCCCGGGACAACCTACAATGAGCAGTTCTTC
CASSVLTPGTTYNEQFF
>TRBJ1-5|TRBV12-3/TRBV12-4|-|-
TGTGCCAGCAAAATGCTAGGGGCCAATCAGCCCCAGCATTTT
CASKMLGANQPQHF
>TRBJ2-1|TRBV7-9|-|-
TGTGCCAGCGGTCCGGACCTCTACAATGAGCAGTTCTTC
CASGPDLYNEQFF
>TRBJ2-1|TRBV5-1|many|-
TGCGCCAGCAGCCCCGGTTCGAGTGGGGATGAGCAGTTCTTC
CASSPGSSGDEQFF
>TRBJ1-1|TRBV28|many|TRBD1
TGTGCCAGCAGTTTGTCCGGGACAGATGAAGCTTTCTTT
CASSLSGTDEAFF
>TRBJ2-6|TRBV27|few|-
TGTGCCACAAAACCCAGGGGGGGGTCTGGGGCCAACGTCCTGACTTTC
CATKPRGGSGANVLTF
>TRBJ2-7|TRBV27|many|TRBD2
TGTGCCAGCAGTATGCGTACCGGGACTAGCGGGGTCGAGCAGTACTTC
CASSMRTGTSGVEQYF
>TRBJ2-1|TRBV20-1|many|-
TGCAGTGCTCAGTACAATGAGCAGTTCTTC
CSAQYNEQFF
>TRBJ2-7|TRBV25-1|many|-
TGTGCCAGCAGTGGACCCGGGGAAGTCGACGAGCAGTACTTC
CASSGPGEVDEQYF
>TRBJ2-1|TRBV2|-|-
TGTGCCAGCAGTGAGTGGGAACTAATCTACAATGAGCAGTTCTTC
CASSEWELIYNEQFF
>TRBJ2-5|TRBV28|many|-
TGTGCCAGCAGCCCCCTGGGGGGAGTGGGGACCCAGTACTTC
CASSPLGGVGTQYF
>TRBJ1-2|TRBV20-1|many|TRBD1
TGCAGTGCTAGAGATGCGGCAGGGGGCTATGGCTACACCTTC
CSARDAAGGYGYTF
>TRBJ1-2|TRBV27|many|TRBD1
TGTGCCAGCAGCCCCGGGACAGTCTATGGCTACACCTTC
CASSPGTVYGYTF